Sequencing of this T cell receptor (beta chain) was carried out in a study of cytomegalovirus exposure and HLA in healthy donors. Findings of the study overall: Accounts indicate the classifier identified cytomegalovirus status with strong specificity and sensitivity. Later analysis reportedly placed an Asian-associated ancestry cluster below the roughly 680-donor mean in N-insertions.

Primers: 60 Vbeta forward and 13 Jbeta reverse. Sequencing used immunoSEQ multiplex PCR; TCRdb keeps in-frame clones, though not all of them. The data hold roughly 150,000 clones, with less than 65% observed a single time. CDR1 is WNHNN and CDR2 is SYGVQD in the germline V gene (reference sequence). Trimming removed 7 bases from V and 7 bases from J; junction bases left unmatched: 11. The CDR3 sequence is 16 residues long. In regard to this clone: Its specificity is unknown.

The chain employs TRBV10-1 and TRBJ2-1; TRBD2 agrees at 12 bases. This clonotype was obtained from a woman in her 30s in good health and CMV-seropositive. Sequencing was performed on PBMCs. CDR3 coding DNA: TGCGCCAGCACTAATGAAAGACTAGCGGGGGCAAATGAGCAGTTCTTC. Encoded protein: CASTNERLAGANEQFF.